This T cell receptor beta chain stems from a study of cytomegalovirus exposure and HLA in healthy donors. Study results and caveats: Presence/absence analysis assumed near-uniform sequencing depth across donors. The study flagged about 160 TCR beta chains as cytomegalovirus-associated.

With regard to this clone: Its specificity is not known.

Trimming stripped 3 bases from V and 7 bases from J, with 23 bases between. The CDR3 spans 16 residues. The germline CDR1 and CDR2 sequences are SGHDT and YYEEEE. Primers included in the PCR were 60 Vbeta and 13 Jbeta primers. Produced via immunoSEQ multiplex PCR; TCRdb's table is partial and in-frame only. The table includes some 130,000 clones, approximately 80% detected once. Donors were ostensibly healthy at sampling, although undocumented immune exposures were probable. The clonotype was recovered from a male donor in good health and CMV-seropositive. What was sequenced was PBMCs. The chain is built from TRBV5-6 and TRBJ2-7; TRBD2 might be the D (5 bases). The DNA of the CDR3 is TGTGCCAGCAGCTCCTCGGTGCCCGGGTTATCGGGGGAGCAGTACTTC. It specifies CASSSSVPGLSGEQYF.